Presented here are 7 T cell receptor beta chains from one specimen sequenced in a study of T-cell memory formation after mild COVID-19. Using its own MiXCR run on the 5' RACE reads, TCRdb lists one record per CDR3 protein. The table lists just under 350,000 distinct CDR3 sequences, around 13% of them singletons. What was sequenced was PBMCs or a T cell subset sorted from them (not recorded which). Receptors originate from a man younger than 35 who had mild COVID-19 (a few samples of this study predate the infection). Cell type and time point are not known.

This clonotype has only a few counts. This chain uses TRBV6-5 with TRBJ2-5; TRBD2 matches 8 bases. Losses at the gene ends were 0 bases for V and 2 bases for J; bases not matched to a gene: 8. The germline V gene encodes CDR1 MNHEY and CDR2 SVGAGI. This CDR3 is 17 amino acids long. This CDR3 reads CASSYSWRGAPQETQYF. In DNA, the CDR3 is TGTGCCAGCAGTTACTCCTGGCGGGGGGCACCACAAGAGACCCAGTACTTC.

This clonotype occurred many times. This sequence joins TRBV30 and TRBJ2-7; possible D gene TRBD1, 5 bases. V was trimmed by 2 bases and J by 2 bases, leaving 16 bases between them. Germline V gene data show CDR1 as GTSNPN and CDR2 as SVGIG (reference sequence). This CDR3 comprises 15 residues. This CDR3 reads CAWSPDSVWTYEQYF. CDR3 DNA sequence: TGTGCCTGGAGTCCCGACAGCGTATGGACCTACGAGCAGTACTTC.

There are a few counts of this clonotype. CDR3 region: CASSFGSFLGANVLTF. DNA of the CDR3: TGTGCCAGCAGTTTTGGGTCGTTTCTTGGGGCCAACGTCCTGACTTTC. This sequence joins TRBV12-3 or TRBV12-4 and TRBJ2-6, with D unclear. The CDR3 is 16 amino acids. The V end lost 3 bases, the J end lost 3 bases, and 12 bases lay between the germline ends.

This clonotype showed up just a few times. The gene calls are TRBV6-1 and TRBJ2-1, with 15 bases lining up with TRBD2. Trimming removed 6 bases from V and 5 bases from J; junction bases left unmatched: 2. CDR3 length: 15 residues. Per the germline V gene, CDR1 is MNHNS and CDR2 is SASEGT. Here the CDR3 reads CASSRTSGGDNEQFF. The CDR3 DNA sequence: TGTGCCAGCAGCCGGACTAGCGGGGGGGACAATGAGCAGTTCTTC.

The J gene is TRBJ2-7, the V gene TRBV6-5, with a weak D call TRBD2 (5 bases). The CDR3 has 14 residues. Germline values: CDR1 MNHEY, CDR2 SVGAGI. The V and J ends lost 8 bases and 3 bases respectively, with 17 bases between them. The CDR3, as DNA: TGTGCCAGCGCGGACGGACGGGGAGACTACGAGCAGTACGTC. Residues: CASADGRGDYEQYV.

CDR3 sequence reads: CASSVYRGMNTEAFF. CDR3 sequence (DNA): TGTGCCAGCAGCGTATACAGGGGCATGAACACTGAAGCTTTCTTT. This chain uses TRBV21-1 with TRBJ1-1; the table's D call of TRBD1 was not tested on the DNA. TRBV21-1 counts as a pseudogene. The CDR3 spans 15 residues.

The chain combines TRBV12-3 or TRBV12-4 with TRBJ2-1; a weak D match, TRBD2 (5 bases). The CDR3 covers 12 residues. The V end was cut by 4 bases, the J end by 9 bases, with 10 bases between. The CDR3: CASSWLAPEQFF. The CDR3 DNA reads as TGTGCCAGCAGTTGGCTAGCTCCTGAGCAGTTCTTC.